A single T cell receptor (beta chain) is shown here with its context. Methods used by the authors: Nucleated cell number was recorded as an estimate derived from reference gene primer amplification. Profiled with immunoSEQ multiplex PCR; TCRdb holds only in-frame clones, not every one. The V and J calls and clone size were taken over from that table, and D and trimming were inferred from the DNA. The sample comprises roughly 200,000 clones, 85% to 90% of which are singletons, and over 1% rests with the top ten. Cohort placement rested on clinical history that participants reported themselves. Germline CDR1 GTSNPN, CDR2 SVGIG (reference sequence). The ends were cut back, 1 base at V and 0 bases at J, with 10 bases in the middle. CDR3 length equals 14 residues. These data originate in a study of blood T cell repertoires in COVID-19.

The clonotype comes from a man aged 30-40 years who had recovered from COVID-19. The sample comprised PBMCs or T cells enriched from blood (not recorded which). The gene calls are TRBV30 and TRBJ2-7, with a tentative D call TRBD2 (6 bases). The CDR3 spells CAWSAGTGSYEQYF. The CDR3 DNA follows: TGTGCCTGGAGTGCCGGGACTGGCTCCTACGAGCAGTACTTC. Full variable domain (missing parts from reference TRBV30 and TRBJ2-7): SQTIHQWPATLVQPVGSPLSLECTVEGTSNPNLYWYRQAAGRGLQLLFYSVGIGQISSEVPQNLSASRPQDRQFILSSKKLLLSDSGFYLCAWSAGTGSYEQYFGPGTRLTVT.